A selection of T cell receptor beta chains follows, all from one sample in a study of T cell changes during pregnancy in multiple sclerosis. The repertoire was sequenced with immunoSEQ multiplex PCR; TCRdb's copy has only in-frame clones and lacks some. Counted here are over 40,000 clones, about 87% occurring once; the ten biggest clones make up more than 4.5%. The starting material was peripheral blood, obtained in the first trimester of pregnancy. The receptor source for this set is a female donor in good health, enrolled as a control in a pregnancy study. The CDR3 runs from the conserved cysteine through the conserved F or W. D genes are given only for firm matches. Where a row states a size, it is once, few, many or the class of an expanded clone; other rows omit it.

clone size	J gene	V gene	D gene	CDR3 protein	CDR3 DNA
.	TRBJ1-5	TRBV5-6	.	CASSPGREGSNQPQHF	TGTGCCAGCAGCCCTGGGAGGGAAGGAAGCAATCAGCCCCAGCATTTT
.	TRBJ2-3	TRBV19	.	CASSITAWGRGSTDTQYF	TGTGCCAGTAGTATAACGGCCTGGGGGCGCGGTAGCACAGATACGCAGTATTTT
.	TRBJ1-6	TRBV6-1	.	CASSLRAGDSPLHF	TGTGCCAGCAGTCTCCGGGCGGGGGACTCACCCCTCCACTTT
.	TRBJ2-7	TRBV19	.	CASSPPSVPGLPSEQYF	TGTGCCAGTAGTCCCCCCTCCGTCCCGGGACTGCCGTCCGAGCAGTACTTC
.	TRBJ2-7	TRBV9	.	CASSGGDHYEQYF	TGTGCCAGCAGCGGAGGTGACCACTACGAGCAGTACTTC
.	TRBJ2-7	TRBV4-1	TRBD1	CASSQGNRGRSYEQYF	TGCGCCAGCAGCCAAGGAAACAGGGGGCGATCCTACGAGCAGTACTTC
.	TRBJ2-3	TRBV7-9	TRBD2	CASSASGSIGDTQYF	TGTGCCAGCAGCGCTAGCGGGAGCATTGGAGATACGCAGTATTTT
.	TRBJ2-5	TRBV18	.	CASSPLSGAQETQYF	TGTGCCAGCTCACCTCTTAGTGGTGCCCAAGAGACCCAGTACTTC
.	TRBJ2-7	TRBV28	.	CASSRTSRASFIYEQYF	TGTGCCAGCAGTCGAACTAGCAGGGCCAGCTTTATTTACGAGCAGTACTTC
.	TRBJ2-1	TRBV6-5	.	CASSNRPLSYNEQFF	TGTGCCAGCAGTAACAGGCCCCTCTCCTACAATGAGCAGTTCTTC
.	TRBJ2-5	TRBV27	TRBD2	CASSFQPPLAGVQETQYF	TGTGCCAGCAGTTTCCAGCCACCACTAGCGGGGGTACAAGAGACCCAGTACTTC
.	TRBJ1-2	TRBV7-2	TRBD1	CASSFTGGEDYGYTF	TGTGCCAGCAGCTTCACAGGGGGCGAGGACTATGGCTACACCTTC
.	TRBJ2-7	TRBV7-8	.	CASSLLVDYEQYF	TGTGCCAGCAGCTTACTAGTCGACTACGAGCAGTACTTC
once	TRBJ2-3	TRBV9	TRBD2	CASSVVGSGGETDTQYF	TGTGCCAGCAGCGTAGTAGGTAGCGGGGGGGAAACAGATACGCAGTATTTT
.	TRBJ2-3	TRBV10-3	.	CAISERGDTQYF	TGTGCCATCAGTGAGCGGGGAGATACGCAGTATTTT
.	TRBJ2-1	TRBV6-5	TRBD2	CASSPGAGGYNEQFF	TGTGCCAGCAGCCCTGGAGCGGGGGGGTACAATGAGCAGTTCTTC
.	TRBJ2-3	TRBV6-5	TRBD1	CASSLGQGAADTQYF	TGTGCCAGCAGTTTGGGACAGGGGGCAGCAGATACGCAGTATTTT
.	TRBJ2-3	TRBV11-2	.	CASSSRSIALVQDTQYF	TGTGCCAGCAGTAGCCGATCCATCGCCTTAGTCCAAGATACGCAGTATTTT
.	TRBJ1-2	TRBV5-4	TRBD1	CASSPGTGGISVGGYTF	TGTGCCAGCAGCCCCGGGACAGGGGGCATTTCGGTTGGTGGCTACACCTTC
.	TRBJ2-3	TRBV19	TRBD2	CASSTGGGPTDTQYF	TGTGCCAGCTCAACCGGGGGGGGGCCCACAGATACGCAGTATTTT
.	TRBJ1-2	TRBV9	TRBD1	CASSQTPGQGGGYTF	TGTGCCAGCAGCCAGACTCCGGGACAGGGGGGCGGCTACACCTTC
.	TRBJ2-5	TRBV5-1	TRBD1	CASSPDGTGTLETQYF	TGCGCCAGCAGCCCGGACGGGACAGGGACGTTGGAGACCCAGTACTTC
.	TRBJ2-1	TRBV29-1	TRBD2	CSVEIPAGIYNEQFF	TGCAGCGTTGAAATCCCAGCGGGGATTTACAATGAGCAGTTCTTC
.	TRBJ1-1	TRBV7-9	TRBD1	CASSFFRGQAPEAFF	TGTGCCAGCAGTTTTTTTAGGGGGCAGGCCCCTGAAGCTTTCTTT
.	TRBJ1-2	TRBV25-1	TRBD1	CASRKTGTAYGYTF	TGTGCCAGCAGGAAGACAGGGACAGCCTATGGCTACACCTTC
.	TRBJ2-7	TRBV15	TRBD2	CATSREDLAGDEQYF	TGTGCCACCAGCAGAGAGGATCTAGCGGGGGACGAGCAGTACTTC
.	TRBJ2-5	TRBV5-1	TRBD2	CASSLDLAGGETQYF	TGCGCCAGCAGCTTGGACCTAGCGGGGGGGGAGACCCAGTACTTC
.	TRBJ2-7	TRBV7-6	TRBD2	CASSLLAGDYEQYF	TGTGCCAGCAGCTTATTAGCGGGAGACTACGAGCAGTACTTC
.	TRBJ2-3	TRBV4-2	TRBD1	CASSQDRKGGPTDTQYF	TGTGCCAGCAGCCAAGATCGGAAAGGGGGCCCCACAGATACGCAGTATTTT
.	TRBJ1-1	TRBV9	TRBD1	CASSEGALTEAFF	TGTGCCAGCAGCGAGGGGGCGCTTACTGAAGCTTTCTTT
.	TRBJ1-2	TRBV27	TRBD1	CASRDPGGARGYTF	TGTGCCAGCAGGGACCCAGGGGGCGCTCGTGGCTACACCTTC
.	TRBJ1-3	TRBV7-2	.	CASSMLRRPAGNTIYF	TGTGCCAGCAGCATGCTGAGGCGCCCGGCTGGAAACACCATATATTTT
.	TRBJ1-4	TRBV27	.	CASSLTGHWNEKLFF	TGTGCCAGCAGTTTAACGGGACATTGGAATGAAAAACTGTTTTTT
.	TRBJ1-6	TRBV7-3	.	CASSPRWNSPLHF	TGTGCCAGCAGCCCCCGGTGGAATTCACCCCTCCACTTT
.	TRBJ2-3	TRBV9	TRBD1	CATGDRGTDTQYF	TGTGCCACGGGCGACAGGGGCACAGATACGCAGTATTTT
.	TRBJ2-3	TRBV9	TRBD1	CASSADGRGSGDTQYF	TGTGCCAGCAGCGCCGACGGCAGGGGGAGTGGGGATACGCAGTATTTT
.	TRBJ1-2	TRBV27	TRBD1	CASSTLTGTGAHGYTF	TGTGCCAGCAGTACCCTGACCGGGACAGGGGCCCATGGCTACACCTTC
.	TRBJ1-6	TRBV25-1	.	CASSEQVGNSPLHF	TGTGCCAGCAGTGAACAGGTCGGTAATTCACCCCTCCACTTT
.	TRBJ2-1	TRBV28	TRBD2	CASSSPPKASGSLGEQFF	TGTGCCAGCAGTTCCCCCCCTAAGGCTAGCGGGAGCTTGGGTGAGCAGTTCTTC
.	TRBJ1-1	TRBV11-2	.	CASSLIVNTEAFF	TGTGCCAGCAGCTTAATAGTGAACACTGAAGCTTTCTTT
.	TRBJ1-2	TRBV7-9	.	CASSLASGNGGYTF	TGTGCCAGCAGCTTAGCCTCGGGGAATGGAGGCTACACCTTC
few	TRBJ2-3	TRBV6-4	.	CASSPTGPPDTQYF	TGTGCCAGCAGCCCGACAGGCCCCCCAGATACGCAGTATTTT
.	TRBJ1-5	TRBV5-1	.	CASSLDSYSNQPQHF	TGCGCCAGCAGCTTGGACAGTTATAGCAATCAGCCCCAGCATTTT
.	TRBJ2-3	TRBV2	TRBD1	CASSDTNRGADTQYF	TGTGCCAGCAGTGACACGAACAGGGGCGCAGATACGCAGTATTTT
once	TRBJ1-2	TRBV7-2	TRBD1	CASSTPGQGAVNYGYTF	TGTGCCAGCAGCACCCCGGGACAGGGGGCCGTTAACTATGGCTACACCTTC
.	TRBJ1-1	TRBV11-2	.	CASSLGDRTEAFF	TGTGCCAGCAGCTTAGGCGACAGAACTGAAGCTTTCTTT
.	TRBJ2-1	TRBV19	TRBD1	CASSHRDSRSNEQFF	TGTGCCAGTAGTCACCGGGACAGTCGATCCAATGAGCAGTTCTTC
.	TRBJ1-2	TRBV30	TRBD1	CAWSLAGGTNYGYTF	TGTGCCTGGAGTTTGGCAGGGGGGACTAACTATGGCTACACCTTC
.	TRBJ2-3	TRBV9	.	CASSVGRNTQYF	TGTGCCAGCAGCGTAGGGCGGAATACGCAGTATTTT
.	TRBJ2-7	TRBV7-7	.	CASSAAGAFPHEQYF	TGTGCTAGCAGCGCGGCGGGGGCCTTCCCCCACGAGCAGTACTTC
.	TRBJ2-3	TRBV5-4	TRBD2	CASSLGTSGTDTQYF	TGTGCCAGCAGCCTCGGGACTAGCGGGACAGATACGCAGTATTTT
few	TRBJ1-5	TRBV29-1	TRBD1	CSVLDRGIDQPQHF	TGCAGCGTCTTGGACAGGGGGATCGATCAGCCCCAGCATTTT
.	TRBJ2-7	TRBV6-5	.	CASQDSRGSYEQYF	TGTGCCAGCCAAGACAGCAGGGGATCCTACGAGCAGTACTTC
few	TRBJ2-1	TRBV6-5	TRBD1	CASSYSLGTGVDEQFF	TGTGCCAGCAGTTACTCCCTCGGGACAGGGGTGGATGAGCAGTTCTTC
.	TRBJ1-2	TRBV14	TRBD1	CASSRTGGNYGYTF	TGTGCCAGCAGCCGGACAGGCGGCAACTATGGCTACACCTTC
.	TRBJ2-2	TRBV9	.	CASRGGGGELFF	TGTGCCAGCAGGGGAGGGGGCGGGGAGCTGTTTTTT
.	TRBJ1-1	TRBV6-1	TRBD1	CATSTSGTGGAAAFF	TGTGCCACCAGTACTAGTGGGACAGGGGGCGCGGCCGCTTTCTTT
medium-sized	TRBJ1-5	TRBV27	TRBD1	CASSFRTGGDQPQHF	TGTGCCAGCAGTTTCCGGACAGGGGGCGATCAGCCCCAGCATTTT
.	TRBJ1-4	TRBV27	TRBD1	CASSLFPPGQLPTNEKLFF	TGTGCCAGCAGTTTATTTCCCCCGGGACAGCTTCCAACTAATGAAAAACTGTTTTTT
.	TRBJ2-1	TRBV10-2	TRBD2	CASSTPEFGFSGPSSYNEQFF	TGCGCCAGCAGCACCCCCGAGTTCGGTTTTAGCGGGCCAAGCTCCTACAATGAGCAGTTCTTC